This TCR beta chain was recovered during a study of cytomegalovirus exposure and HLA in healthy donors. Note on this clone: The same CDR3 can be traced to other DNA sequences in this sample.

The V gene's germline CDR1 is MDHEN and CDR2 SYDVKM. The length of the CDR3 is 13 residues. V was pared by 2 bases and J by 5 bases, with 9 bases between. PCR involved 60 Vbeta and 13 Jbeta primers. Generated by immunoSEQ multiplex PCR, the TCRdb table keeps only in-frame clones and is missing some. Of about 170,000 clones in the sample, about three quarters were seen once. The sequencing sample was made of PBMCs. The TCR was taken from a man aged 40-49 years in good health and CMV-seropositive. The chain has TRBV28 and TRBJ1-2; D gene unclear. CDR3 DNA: TGTGCCAGCAGTTTAGGGCAGTATTATGGCTACACCTTC. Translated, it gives CASSLGQYYGYTF.